The clone carrying this TCR beta chain came up once. The target antigen is unknown. The germline CDR1 and CDR2 sequences are LNHNV and YYDKDF (reference sequence). The CDR3 covers 16 residues. V was pared by 0 bases and J by 6 bases, with 14 bases between. Repertoires were generated with immunoSEQ multiplex PCR, while TCRdb's copy carries only in-frame clones and drops some. The sample carries approximately 130,000 clones, roughly nine tenths recorded once. This sample is part of a study of graft-versus-host responses after intestinal transplantation. Study-wide background: Isolated intestinal, liver-intestinal, or multivisceral transplants were what recipients had. Recipients across the board were started on anti-thymocyte globulin induction, then kept on tacrolimus and steroids for around three years. Study findings and constraints: Allograft graft-versus-host to host-versus-graft clonal ratios ran high in patients with graft-donor T cell macrochimerism. Circulating GvH clone levels at their peak were associated with HvG declines (early post-transplant).

The origin of this receptor is a human donor who received an intestinal transplant. The J gene is TRBJ1-4, the V gene TRBV15, with D perhaps matching TRBD1 (6 bases). The source was unstimulated CD4+ T cells sorted from spleen or lymph node cells, collected before intestinal transplant. The DNA for the CDR3 is TGTGCCACCAGCAGAGATAAGTCACCAGGGGATGAAAAACTGTTTTTT. Its protein product is CATSRDKSPGDEKLFF.